The 8 T cell receptor beta chains below all came from one sample that was sequenced in a study of blood T cell repertoires in COVID-19. Sequencing was performed with immunoSEQ multiplex PCR; in TCRdb, only in-frame clones are kept and a portion is missing. The sample includes 250,000 to 350,000 clones, around nine tenths of them seen just once. Sequencing used peripheral blood. These receptors originate from a woman in her 30s with COVID-19, enrolled during active disease.

The rearrangement links TRBV3-1 (or the pseudogene TRBV3-2) to TRBJ2-2, with D possibly matching TRBD2 (6 bases). In germline, CDR1 is LGHDT, CDR2 YNNKEL (reference sequence). Trimming removed 1 base at V and 3 bases at J, with 9 bases between. The CDR3 runs 15 residues. The CDR3 loop reads CASSQAGLHTGELFF. In DNA form, the CDR3 reads TGTGCCAGCAGCCAAGCGGGACTGCACACCGGGGAGCTGTTTTTT.

The V and J genes are TRBV18 and TRBJ2-7; the D is unclear. V was clipped by 0 bases and J by 0 bases, with 6 bases between them. The CDR3 runs to 14 residues. The germline V gene encodes CDR1 KGHSH and CDR2 LQKENI. DNA of the CDR3: TGTGCCAGCTCACCACCGGCACACTCCTACGAGCAGTACTTC. It encodes CASSPPAHSYEQYF. Together with reference TRBV18 and TRBJ2-7, the CDR3 gives the full variable domain: NAGVMQNPRHLVRRRGQEARLRCSPMKGHSHVYWYRQLPEEGLKFMVYLQKENIIDESGMPKERFSAEFPKEGPSILRIQQVVRGDSAAYFCASSPPAHSYEQYFGPGTRLTVT.

The rearrangement links TRBV4-3 to TRBJ2-7, with 10 bases fitting TRBD1. The CDR3 consists of 15 residues. V was clipped by 1 base and J by 2 bases; unmatched bases: 2. Germline lookup yields CDR1 LGHNA and CDR2 YSLEER. Here the CDR3 reads CASSQATGGTYEQYF. The CDR3 coding sequence is TGCGCCAGCAGCCAAGCGACAGGGGGCACCTACGAGCAGTACTTC.

J is TRBJ1-2 and V is TRBV28; D gene uncertain. The germline V gene has CDR1 MDHEN and CDR2 SYDVKM. The CDR3 loop spans 12 amino acids. V was pared by 7 bases and J by 4 bases, with 10 bases between. The CDR3 here is CASTTGSYGYTF. CDR3 sequence (DNA): TGTGCCAGCACGACGGGTTCCTATGGCTACACCTTC.

This clone occurred a few times. The genes are TRBV5-8 and TRBJ1-2; unclear D gene. This CDR3 has 14 residues. CDR1 is SGHTS, CDR2 YDEGEE, per germline. The ends were cut back, 4 bases at V and 8 bases at J, with 18 bases in the middle. CDR3 protein: CASSLDPRIAGYTF. In DNA, the CDR3 is TGTGCCAGCAGCCTAGACCCGAGGATCGCGGGCTACACCTTC.

The chain recombines TRBV2 with TRBJ1-4, with D hard to call. V dropped 4 bases and J dropped 8 bases, with 5 bases sitting between them. This CDR3 has 11 residues. Germline CDR1 is SNHLY and CDR2 is FYNNEI. In nucleotides, the CDR3 is TGTGCCAGCAGTGCCCGGGAAAAACTGTTTTTT. Residues: CASSAREKLFF.

The chain uses TRBV6-1 and TRBJ1-2; possible D gene TRBD1, 5 bases. Trimming left V 0 bases short and J 4 bases short, with 9 bases between. Germline assignment: CDR1 MNHNS and CDR2 SASEGT. There are 14 residues in the CDR3. CDR3 nucleotide sequence: TGTGCCAGCAGTGAAGCAGGGGTTGGCTATGGCTACACCTTC. It specifies CASSEAGVGYGYTF.

This chain connects TRBV7-8 to TRBJ2-3; TRBD2 aligns across 7 bases. The CDR3 has 14 residues. Germline trimming cut 4 bases from V and 6 bases from J; bases unmatched to any gene: 7. The germline gives CDR1 SGHVS, CDR2 FQNEAQ. CDR3 sequence reads: CASSSTGGLDTQYF. CDR3 DNA sequence: TGTGCCAGCAGCTCAACGGGGGGTTTGGATACGCAGTATTTT.